These 8 T cell receptor beta chains were all obtained from the same sample, sequenced in a study of blood T cells in healthy people across ages. Together with a sample-barcoded 5' primer, a J-beta primer mix was included in a second PCR lasting roughly 6 to 12 cycles. TCRdb reanalysed the 5' RACE reads using MiXCR and keeps one entry per CDR3 protein. The sample includes about 690,000 distinct CDR3 sequences, approximately 40% of them seen just once. What was sequenced was blood. The receptors were gathered from a man at least 80 years old in good health.

The sample holds a few counts of this clonotype. The chain recombines TRBV10-3 with TRBJ2-5; D remains ambiguous. Germline V gene sequence: CDR1 ENHRY, CDR2 SYGVKD. Trimming stripped 3 bases from V and 5 bases from J, with 10 bases between. The CDR3 extends over 13 amino acids. CDR3 coding DNA: TGTGCCATCAGTGAACCTAGTGGGGAGACCCAGTACTTC. Translating gives CAISEPSGETQYF.

Details on this clonotype: A much larger clonotype is one base distant, so this may be a read error. As DNA, the CDR3 is TGTGCCAGCGGTTTATTTGGGCTAGCAGGTTCGGATACGCAGTATTTT. It encodes CASGLFGLAGSDTQYF. J is TRBJ2-3 and V is TRBV12-3 or TRBV12-4; maybe TRBD2 (5 bases). The CDR3 has 16 residues.

This chain connects TRBV12-5 to TRBJ1-5, with TRBD1 identical over 11 bases. CDR1 and CDR2 (germline): LGHNT, FRNRAP. The CDR3 sequence is 16 residues long. After removal of 6 bases from V and 3 bases from J, the junction contained 7 bases not matched to a gene. CDR3 amino acids: CASGQDRGPFNQPQHF. CDR3 in DNA: TGTGCTAGTGGCCAGGACAGGGGGCCCTTCAATCAGCCCCAGCATTTT.

The genes are TRBV7-2 and TRBJ2-1; 12 bases map to TRBD1. Germline V gene sequence: CDR1 SGHTA, CDR2 FQGNSA. The CDR3 spans 16 residues. Germline trimming cut 5 bases from V and 9 bases from J; bases unmatched to any gene: 11. For the CDR3, the DNA is TGTGCCAGCAGCCGATTACCCGGGACAGGGGGCGTTGAGCAGTTCTTC. Translated, it gives CASSRLPGTGGVEQFF.

This sequence joins TRBV11-2 and TRBJ2-7; D not certain. Looked up from germline, CDR1 is SGHAT and CDR2 is FQNNGV. Trimming shortened V by 6 bases and J by 2 bases, and 14 bases separated the two germline ends. The CDR3 covers 14 residues. DNA for the CDR3: TGTGCCAGCAGGATACTCATTGGGCCCTACGAGCAGTACTTC. Its protein product is CASRILIGPYEQYF.

Here the CDR3 reads CASSHSGGSKLDTQYF. CDR3 DNA: TGTGCCAGCAGCCACTCGGGGGGCAGTAAATTGGATACGCAGTATTTT. The chain couples TRBV7-6 to TRBJ2-3, with a tentative D call TRBD2 (7 bases). V was trimmed by 5 bases and J by 6 bases, leaving 21 bases between them. The CDR3 consists of 16 residues. Germline CDR1 reads SGHVS; CDR2 reads FNYEAQ.

The table lists this clonotype with many counts. The rearrangement uses TRBV4-3 and TRBJ2-7; D assignment may be TRBD1 or TRBD2 (6 bases each). The CDR3 spans 15 residues. Trimming left V 5 bases short and J 2 bases short, with 16 bases between. CDR1 is LGHNA and CDR2 is YSLEER in the germline V gene. The CDR3 protein is CASSSRPGGTYEQYF. The CDR3 DNA reads as TGCGCCAGCAGCTCTCGTCCCGGGGGCACCTACGAGCAGTACTTC.

V and J are TRBV6-1 and TRBJ2-7, with 7 bases lining up with TRBD1. The V gene's germline CDR1 is MNHNS and CDR2 SASEGT. The CDR3 has 18 residues. J was trimmed by 4 bases and V by 6 bases; bases with no gene match: 21. This CDR3 reads CASRGRDSPLRGAYEQYF. The CDR3 DNA reads TGTGCCAGCAGGGGCCGGGACAGTCCACTTCGGGGTGCGTACGAGCAGTACTTC.